Below, one TCR beta chain is given with its context. This table comes from immunoSEQ multiplex PCR, and its TCRdb copy is limited to in-frame clones, with some not included. The data show around 440,000 clones, with roughly 88% seen just once and around 12% held by the top ten. Enrolment of Seattle patients took place during active infection, and they were followed longitudinally. The source of the sample is a study of blood T cell repertoires in COVID-19. Across the whole study: The samples span acute and convalescent COVID-19 from the United States, Italy and Spain. Nucleic acid was either cDNA or gDNA, and it came from T cells, B-cell-depleted T cells, or PBMCs.

Trimming cost V 6 bases and J 4 bases, with 5 bases left between them. This CDR3 region has 11 residues. Germline lookup yields CDR1 MDHEN and CDR2 SYDVKM. V usage is TRBV28 and J usage is TRBJ2-3; D is undetermined. The sample taken for sequencing was peripheral blood. This TCR derives from a woman aged 45-65 years with COVID-19, enrolled during active disease. The CDR3 region is CASSLADTQYF. The DNA for the CDR3 is TGTGCCAGCAGCCTAGCAGATACGCAGTATTTT.